This is a list of T cell receptor beta chains from one sample in a study of blood T cell repertoires in COVID-19. Data came from immunoSEQ multiplex PCR; TCRdb stores just in-frame clones and leaves some out. The sample carries tens of thousands of clones, around 88% recorded once. The sequenced sample consisted of peripheral blood. The receptors derive from a woman in her 70s with acute or convalescent COVID-19. Each CDR3 is given with its conserved first and last residue. The D gene is left open where the match is weak. Some rows have no size entry. The others give once, few or many, or a class for an expanded clone.

TRBJ2-1	few	TRBD2	TRBV3-1/TRBV3-2	CASSQGLAGEEQFF	TGTGCCAGCAGCCAGGGACTAGCGGGGGAAGAGCAGTTCTTC
TRBJ2-5	-	-	TRBV5-4	CASSSGTTTQETQYF	TGTGCCAGCAGCTCCGGGACAACCACCCAAGAGACCCAGTACTTC
TRBJ2-7	-	TRBD2	TRBV10-1	CASSDGGSYEQYF	TGCGCCAGCAGTGACGGGGGGTCCTACGAGCAGTACTTC
TRBJ1-5	-	-	TRBV2	CASSEAQVWRDQPQHF	TGTGCCAGCAGTGAAGCGCAGGTATGGAGGGATCAGCCCCAGCATTTT
TRBJ1-3	-	-	TRBV6-5	CASGGEPSSGNTIYF	TGTGCCAGTGGGGGGGAACCTAGCTCTGGAAACACCATATATTTT
TRBJ1-1	-	-	TRBV11-1	CASSLWTENTEAFF	TGTGCCAGCAGCTTATGGACAGAGAACACTGAAGCTTTCTTT
TRBJ2-1	-	-	TRBV9	CASSVRPGLTEQFF	TGTGCCAGCAGCGTGAGACCAGGGTTGACTGAGCAGTTCTTC
TRBJ2-5	-	-	TRBV6-5	CASRNRAREETQYF	TGTGCCAGCAGGAACAGGGCGAGGGAAGAGACCCAGTACTTC
TRBJ2-7	-	-	TRBV7-9	CASSQTGIEQYF	TGTGCCAGCAGCCAAACAGGGATCGAGCAGTACTTC
TRBJ2-2	-	-	TRBV6-4	CASSVAGDTGELFF	TGTGCCAGCAGTGTGGCAGGGGATACCGGGGAGCTGTTTTTT
TRBJ1-6	-	TRBD1	TRBV2	CAIKDRGASPLHF	TGTGCCATCAAGGACAGGGGGGCTTCACCCCTCCACTTT
TRBJ2-2	-	-	TRBV6-4	CASSDLEGFVNTGELFF	TGTGCCAGCAGTGATCTTGAGGGATTCGTGAACACCGGGGAGCTGTTTTTT
TRBJ2-5	-	-	TRBV9	CASSKEERLQETQYF	TGTGCCAGCAGCAAAGAGGAGCGCCTCCAAGAGACCCAGTACTTC
TRBJ2-3	-	TRBD2	TRBV27	CASSSLGTLAGSTDTQYF	TGTGCCAGCAGCTCACTTGGGACTCTAGCGGGATCCACAGATACGCAGTATTTT
TRBJ1-1	few	-	TRBV29-1	CSVWGLNTEAFF	TGCAGCGTTTGGGGGCTGAACACTGAAGCTTTCTTT
TRBJ2-4	-	-	TRBV19	CASSISAGTKNIQYF	TGTGCCAGTAGTATTTCGGCAGGGACCAAAAACATTCAGTACTTC
TRBJ2-3	-	-	TRBV3-1/TRBV3-2	CASSLQTSRYTDTQYF	TGTGCCAGCAGCCTTCAGACAAGCCGGTACACAGATACGCAGTATTTT
TRBJ2-7	-	TRBD2	TRBV4-2	CASSQVFSGSNEQYF	TGTGCCAGCAGCCAAGTTTTTAGCGGGAGCAACGAGCAGTACTTC
TRBJ2-7	-	-	TRBV7-3	CASSLIGGDWQYF	TGTGCCAGCAGCCTTATAGGGGGGGACTGGCAGTACTTC
TRBJ2-2	-	TRBD2	TRBV7-3	CASSSRGGNTGELFF	TGTGCCAGCAGCAGCCGCGGGGGGAACACCGGGGAGCTGTTTTTT
TRBJ2-7	-	TRBD1	TRBV15	CATSREMPGQGAYEQYF	TGTGCCACCAGCAGAGAAATGCCCGGACAGGGGGCTTACGAGCAGTACTTC
TRBJ1-1	-	-	TRBV5-4	CASSFDRLNTEAFF	TGTGCCAGCAGCTTCGACAGGTTAAACACTGAAGCTTTCTTT
TRBJ1-1	once	-	TRBV6-5	CASSYQPVNTEAFF	TGTGCCAGCAGTTACCAACCGGTGAACACTGAAGCTTTCTTT
TRBJ2-7	few	TRBD2	TRBV5-8	CASSRGLASSYEQYF	TGTGCCAGCAGCCGCGGACTAGCGAGCTCCTACGAGCAGTACTTC
TRBJ1-2	-	TRBD1	TRBV5-1	CASSLTTGGSNYGYTF	TGCGCCAGCAGCTTGACCACAGGGGGGTCTAACTATGGCTACACCTTC
TRBJ2-7	-	TRBD2	TRBV7-2	CASSLVWREGEQYF	TGTGCCAGCAGCTTAGTATGGCGGGAGGGCGAGCAGTACTTC
TRBJ1-1	once	-	TRBV2	CASSDIAMNTEAFF	TGTGCCAGCAGTGATATAGCTATGAACACTGAAGCTTTCTTT
TRBJ1-1	-	-	TRBV29-1	CSAVYRVHTEAFF	TGCAGCGCAGTTTACAGGGTTCACACTGAAGCTTTCTTT
TRBJ1-5	once	TRBD1	TRBV19	CASSSTGGESQPQHF	TGTGCCAGTAGTAGTACAGGGGGCGAGAGTCAGCCCCAGCATTTT
TRBJ2-3	-	-	TRBV7-9	CASTKIDRGYPDTQYF	TGTGCCAGCACCAAAATTGATAGAGGGTACCCCGATACGCAGTATTTT
TRBJ1-6	-	-	TRBV19	CASRPVNNSPLHF	TGTGCCAGTAGGCCGGTGAATAATTCACCCCTCCACTTT
TRBJ2-1	-	-	TRBV27	CASSLTPVANEQFF	TGTGCCAGCAGTTTAACCCCTGTAGCAAATGAGCAGTTCTTC
TRBJ2-3	-	TRBD1	TRBV3-1/TRBV3-2	CASSQGSDRVQPDSTDTQYF	TGTGCCAGCAGCCAGGGCTCGGACAGGGTGCAACCCGATAGCACAGATACGCAGTATTTT
TRBJ2-7	-	TRBD2	TRBV28	CASRTSGSEQYF	TGTGCCAGCAGGACTAGCGGGAGTGAGCAGTACTTC
TRBJ2-7	once	-	TRBV3-1/TRBV3-2	CASSQGGQRDYEQYF	TGTGCCAGCAGCCAAGGGGGACAAAGAGACTACGAGCAGTACTTC
TRBJ1-6	once	-	TRBV9	CASSVEARAPNFSSYNSPLHF	TGTGCCAGCAGCGTAGAGGCCAGGGCGCCCAATTTCAGCTCCTATAATTCACCCCTCCACTTT
TRBJ1-1	-	-	TRBV6-6	CASSYSFRNTEAFF	TGTGCCAGCAGTTACTCGTTCAGGAACACTGAAGCTTTCTTT
TRBJ1-1	-	-	TRBV6-5	CASSLRRNTEAFF	TGTGCCAGCAGTTTGAGGAGGAACACTGAAGCTTTCTTT
TRBJ2-1	-	TRBD2	TRBV10-2	CASSELVGGPIKEQFF	TGCGCCAGCAGTGAGTTGGTGGGAGGGCCGATTAAGGAGCAGTTCTTC
TRBJ1-1	-	-	TRBV30	CALGGGDTEAFF	TGTGCGCTGGGTGGGGGGGACACTGAAGCTTTCTTT